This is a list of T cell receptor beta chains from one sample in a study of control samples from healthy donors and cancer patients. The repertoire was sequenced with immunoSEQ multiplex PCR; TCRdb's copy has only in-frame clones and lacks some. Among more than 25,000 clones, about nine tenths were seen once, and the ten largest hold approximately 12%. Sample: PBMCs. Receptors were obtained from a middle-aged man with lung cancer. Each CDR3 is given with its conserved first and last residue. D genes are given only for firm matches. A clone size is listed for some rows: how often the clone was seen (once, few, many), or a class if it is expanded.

cdr3_aa: CASSQYRVEQYF
cdr3_nt: TGTGCCAGCAGTCAATACAGGGTCGAGCAGTACTTC
v_call: TRBV6-2/TRBV6-3
clone_size: -
d_call: -
j_call: TRBJ2-7

cdr3_aa: CATSDLSGKASTDTQYF
cdr3_nt: TGTGCCACCAGTGATTTATCGGGGAAGGCTTCCACAGATACGCAGTATTTT
v_call: TRBV24-1
clone_size: -
d_call: -
j_call: TRBJ2-3

cdr3_aa: CASSLTTGTGFYGYTF
cdr3_nt: TGCGCCAGCAGCTTGACCACCGGGACAGGGTTCTATGGCTACACCTTC
v_call: TRBV5-1
clone_size: once
d_call: TRBD1
j_call: TRBJ1-2

cdr3_aa: CSASRLAGGQETQYF
cdr3_nt: TGCAGTGCTAGTAGGCTAGCGGGGGGCCAAGAGACCCAGTACTTC
v_call: TRBV20-1
clone_size: -
d_call: TRBD2
j_call: TRBJ2-5

cdr3_aa: CASSFGLNGYQETQYF
cdr3_nt: TGTGCCAGCAGCTTCGGGCTCAATGGGTACCAAGAGACCCAGTACTTC
v_call: TRBV5-6
clone_size: -
d_call: -
j_call: TRBJ2-5

cdr3_aa: CASSLGRLAGKQETQYF
cdr3_nt: TGTGCCAGCAGCTTAGGGAGACTAGCGGGGAAACAAGAGACCCAGTACTTC
v_call: TRBV7-2
clone_size: -
d_call: TRBD2
j_call: TRBJ2-5

cdr3_aa: CASSLWGLAGGTDEQYF
cdr3_nt: TGTGCCAGCAGCTTATGGGGATTAGCGGGGGGAACCGACGAGCAGTACTTC
v_call: TRBV11-2
clone_size: -
d_call: TRBD2
j_call: TRBJ2-7

cdr3_aa: CASSPDRAYGYTF
cdr3_nt: TGTGCCAGCTCCCCGGACAGGGCCTATGGCTACACCTTC
v_call: TRBV18
clone_size: -
d_call: TRBD1
j_call: TRBJ1-2

cdr3_aa: CASSETDRGNAKNIQYF
cdr3_nt: TGTGCCAGCAGTGAGACTGACAGGGGGAACGCCAAAAACATTCAGTACTTC
v_call: TRBV6-1
clone_size: -
d_call: TRBD1
j_call: TRBJ2-4

cdr3_aa: CASSLGTVNQPQHF
cdr3_nt: TGTGCCAGCAGCTTAGGCACAGTCAATCAGCCCCAGCATTTT
v_call: TRBV13
clone_size: -
d_call: -
j_call: TRBJ1-5

cdr3_aa: CATGLERGQGAYEQYF
cdr3_nt: TGTGCCACGGGGTTGGAAAGAGGGCAGGGGGCCTACGAGCAGTACTTC
v_call: TRBV15
clone_size: -
d_call: TRBD1
j_call: TRBJ2-7

cdr3_aa: CASSYWDSSSTPSGANVLTF
cdr3_nt: TGTGCCAGCAGTTACTGGGACAGCTCTTCGACCCCCTCTGGGGCCAACGTCCTGACTTTC
v_call: TRBV6-2/TRBV6-3
clone_size: -
d_call: TRBD1
j_call: TRBJ2-6

cdr3_aa: CASSLAWRGEAFF
cdr3_nt: TGTGCCAGCAGCTTGGCCTGGAGGGGTGAAGCTTTCTTT
v_call: TRBV5-8
clone_size: -
d_call: -
j_call: TRBJ1-1

cdr3_aa: CASRKQGNYGYTF
cdr3_nt: TGTGCCAGCAGAAAACAGGGGAACTATGGCTACACCTTC
v_call: TRBV6-5
clone_size: -
d_call: TRBD1
j_call: TRBJ1-2

cdr3_aa: CASSPRDWNEKLFF
cdr3_nt: TGTGCCAGCAGCCCCAGGGACTGGAATGAAAAACTGTTTTTT
v_call: TRBV5-8
clone_size: few
d_call: -
j_call: TRBJ1-4

cdr3_aa: CASSFGTGPETQYF
cdr3_nt: TGTGCCAGCAGCTTCGGGACAGGGCCGGAGACCCAGTACTTC
v_call: TRBV11-1
clone_size: -
d_call: TRBD1
j_call: TRBJ2-5

cdr3_aa: CSVDRSGGGGEAFF
cdr3_nt: TGCAGCGTTGATAGGTCGGGGGGAGGTGGTGAAGCTTTCTTT
v_call: TRBV29-1
clone_size: -
d_call: -
j_call: TRBJ1-1

cdr3_aa: CASSAGTSREQYF
cdr3_nt: TGCGCCAGCAGCGCGGGGACTAGCCGCGAGCAGTACTTC
v_call: TRBV5-1
clone_size: -
d_call: TRBD2
j_call: TRBJ2-7

cdr3_aa: CASSNRVDGETQYF
cdr3_nt: TGTGCCAGCAGCAACAGGGTGGATGGAGAGACCCAGTACTTC
v_call: TRBV7-2
clone_size: -
d_call: -
j_call: TRBJ2-5

cdr3_aa: CASSEKGARLPDTQYF
cdr3_nt: TGCGCCAGCAGTGAAAAGGGGGCACGGTTACCAGATACGCAGTATTTT
v_call: TRBV10-1
clone_size: -
d_call: TRBD1
j_call: TRBJ2-3

cdr3_aa: CASSLSASTDTQYF
cdr3_nt: TGTGCCAGCAGCTTAAGTGCTAGCACAGATACGCAGTATTTT
v_call: TRBV7-9
clone_size: -
d_call: -
j_call: TRBJ2-3

cdr3_aa: CASSTPDGRSSGNTIYF
cdr3_nt: TGTGCCAGTAGTACTCCCGATGGGCGGAGCTCTGGAAACACCATATATTTT
v_call: TRBV19
clone_size: -
d_call: -
j_call: TRBJ1-3

cdr3_aa: CSAVFRGANVLTF
cdr3_nt: TGCAGCGCCGTTTTCAGAGGGGCCAACGTCCTGACTTTC
v_call: TRBV29-1
clone_size: -
d_call: -
j_call: TRBJ2-6

cdr3_aa: CASSPPSGPNTEAFF
cdr3_nt: TGTGCCAGCTCACCACCCTCGGGGCCGAACACTGAAGCTTTCTTT
v_call: TRBV18
clone_size: -
d_call: -
j_call: TRBJ1-1

cdr3_aa: CASSLAGSYNEQFF
cdr3_nt: TGCGCCAGCAGCTTGGCGGGGTCTTACAATGAGCAGTTCTTC
v_call: TRBV5-1
clone_size: -
d_call: -
j_call: TRBJ2-1

cdr3_aa: CASSRSNYGYTF
cdr3_nt: TGTGCCAGCAGCCGTTCTAACTATGGCTACACCTTC
v_call: TRBV12-3/TRBV12-4
clone_size: -
d_call: -
j_call: TRBJ1-2

cdr3_aa: CASSLSRVETEAFF
cdr3_nt: TGTGCCAGCAGTTTATCCAGGGTTGAAACTGAAGCTTTCTTT
v_call: TRBV28
clone_size: -
d_call: -
j_call: TRBJ1-1

cdr3_aa: CASSYFKANYGYTF
cdr3_nt: TGTGCCAGCAGTTACTTCAAGGCTAACTATGGCTACACCTTC
v_call: TRBV6-6
clone_size: -
d_call: -
j_call: TRBJ1-2

cdr3_aa: CASMHRGNNEQFF
cdr3_nt: TGTGCCAGTATGCACAGGGGGAACAATGAGCAGTTCTTC
v_call: TRBV19
clone_size: -
d_call: TRBD1
j_call: TRBJ2-1

cdr3_aa: CASSQARDTLDTGELFF
cdr3_nt: TGCGCCAGCAGCCAAGCGAGGGATACCTTAGACACCGGGGAGCTGTTTTTT
v_call: TRBV4-3
clone_size: -
d_call: -
j_call: TRBJ2-2

cdr3_aa: CATADRYPKGYTF
cdr3_nt: TGTGCCACCGCCGACAGGTACCCAAAGGGCTACACCTTC
v_call: TRBV2
clone_size: -
d_call: -
j_call: TRBJ1-2

cdr3_aa: CASSYLGGNIQYF
cdr3_nt: TGCGCCAGCAGCTATCTGGGCGGAAACATTCAGTACTTC
v_call: TRBV5-1
clone_size: -
d_call: -
j_call: TRBJ2-4

cdr3_aa: CASSSDPRAMGGYTF
cdr3_nt: TGTGCCAGCTCGTCCGACCCCAGGGCCATGGGAGGCTACACCTTC
v_call: TRBV18
clone_size: -
d_call: -
j_call: TRBJ1-2

cdr3_aa: CASSGSPYGYTF
cdr3_nt: TGTGCCAGCAGCGGCAGCCCCTATGGCTACACCTTC
v_call: TRBV11-2
clone_size: -
d_call: -
j_call: TRBJ1-2

cdr3_aa: CASSWGTSGETQYF
cdr3_nt: TGTGCCAGCAGCTGGGGGACTAGCGGGGAGACCCAGTACTTC
v_call: TRBV7-2
clone_size: -
d_call: TRBD2
j_call: TRBJ2-5

cdr3_aa: CASGDRGRINEKLFF
cdr3_nt: TGTGCCAGCGGGGACAGGGGGCGTATTAATGAAAAACTGTTTTTT
v_call: TRBV19
clone_size: once
d_call: TRBD1
j_call: TRBJ1-4

cdr3_aa: CASSVAESSYEQYF
cdr3_nt: TGTGCCAGTAGTGTTGCCGAGAGCTCCTACGAGCAGTACTTC
v_call: TRBV19
clone_size: few
d_call: -
j_call: TRBJ2-7

cdr3_aa: CASRTSGGAKTQYF
cdr3_nt: TGTGCCAGTCGGACTAGCGGGGGGGCGAAGACCCAGTACTTC
v_call: TRBV11-2
clone_size: -
d_call: TRBD2
j_call: TRBJ2-5

cdr3_aa: CARIPPGQGRNGYTF
cdr3_nt: TGTGCCAGAATCCCCCCGGGCCAGGGGAGGAATGGCTACACCTTC
v_call: TRBV5-3
clone_size: -
d_call: -
j_call: TRBJ1-2

cdr3_aa: CASRIQGGNEQFF
cdr3_nt: TGTGCCAGTAGGATACAGGGCGGAAATGAGCAGTTCTTC
v_call: TRBV19
clone_size: -
d_call: -
j_call: TRBJ2-1

cdr3_aa: CASSYVESRNEQLF
cdr3_nt: TGTGCCAGCAGTTACGTGGAGAGTCGGAATGAGCAGCTCTTC
v_call: TRBV6-2/TRBV6-3
clone_size: -
d_call: -
j_call: TRBJ2-1

cdr3_aa: CATSDLRQGGDEQFF
cdr3_nt: TGTGCCACCAGTGATTTGCGGCAGGGCGGGGATGAGCAGTTCTTC
v_call: TRBV24-1
clone_size: once
d_call: -
j_call: TRBJ2-1

cdr3_aa: CASRKPGQGWEPQYF
cdr3_nt: TGTGCCAGCAGAAAGCCGGGACAGGGGTGGGAGCCCCAGTACTTC
v_call: TRBV7-2
clone_size: once
d_call: TRBD1
j_call: TRBJ2-5

cdr3_aa: CASSLRPTGWQAQHF
cdr3_nt: TGTGCCAGCAGCTTACGGCCGACAGGGTGGCAGGCCCAGCATTTT
v_call: TRBV7-3
clone_size: -
d_call: TRBD1
j_call: TRBJ1-5

cdr3_aa: CASSPTGGNQPQHF
cdr3_nt: TGTGCCAGCAGCCCGACAGGGGGTAATCAGCCCCAGCATTTT
v_call: TRBV3-1/TRBV3-2
clone_size: -
d_call: TRBD1
j_call: TRBJ1-5

cdr3_aa: CASSLMLAEMNTGELFF
cdr3_nt: TGCGCCAGCAGCTTGATGTTAGCGGAGATGAACACCGGGGAGCTGTTTTTT
v_call: TRBV5-1
clone_size: -
d_call: -
j_call: TRBJ2-2

cdr3_aa: CASSPSRAQPQHF
cdr3_nt: TGCGCCAGCAGCCCTTCGCGGGCCCAGCCCCAGCATTTT
v_call: TRBV4-1
clone_size: few
d_call: -
j_call: TRBJ1-5

cdr3_aa: CASSLGSSETQYF
cdr3_nt: TGCGCCAGCAGCTTGGGTTCCTCGGAGACCCAGTACTTC
v_call: TRBV5-1
clone_size: once
d_call: -
j_call: TRBJ2-5

cdr3_aa: CASSPLGGGMNTEAFF
cdr3_nt: TGTGCCAGCTCACCGCTAGGTGGAGGTATGAACACTGAAGCTTTCTTT
v_call: TRBV18
clone_size: -
d_call: -
j_call: TRBJ1-1

cdr3_aa: CATSEGTGNSNYGYTF
cdr3_nt: TGTGCCACCAGTGAAGGGACAGGGAATTCTAACTATGGCTACACCTTC
v_call: TRBV24-1
clone_size: -
d_call: TRBD1
j_call: TRBJ1-2